A single sample gave rise to the 23 T cell receptor beta chains below, sequenced in a study of blood T cell repertoires in COVID-19. Sequencing was performed with immunoSEQ multiplex PCR; in TCRdb, only in-frame clones are kept and a portion is missing. Among 100,000 to 130,000 clones listed, approximately 70% were seen once. Sequencing was done on a sample of peripheral blood. The receptors originated from a woman between 40 and 55 years old with acute or convalescent COVID-19.

The chain has TRBV11-2 and TRBJ2-7, with 8 nucleotides matching TRBD1. Germline assignment: CDR1 SGHAT and CDR2 FQNNGV. CDR3 length equals 15 residues. V shed 5 bases, J shed 2 bases, and the junction held 8 bases outside the gene matches. DNA of the CDR3: TGTGCCAGCAGCCCTGACAGGGGCCACCCCTACGAGCAGTACTTC. This encodes CASSPDRGHPYEQYF.

As concerns this clone: Being one base from a much bigger clone, this may be a read error. The same CDR3 arises from other DNA sequences in this sample as well. The V call is TRBV6-5, the J call TRBJ1-1, with D tentatively TRBD1 (5 bases). The CDR3 consists of 13 residues. Germline V CDR1 and CDR2: MNHEY, SVGAGI. Trimming took 6 bases from V and 1 from J, leaving 9 bases between them. CDR3 region: CASSLQENTEAFF. CDR3 nucleotides: TGTGCCAGCAGCCTACAGGAGAACACTGAAGCTTTCTTT.

This chain joins TRBV5-1 and TRBJ1-1; 7 bases align to TRBD1. This CDR3 has 14 residues. V lost 2 bases to trimming and J lost 8 bases; unmatched junction nucleotides: 9. Germline assignment: CDR1 SGHRS and CDR2 YFSETQ. In nucleotides, the CDR3 is TGCGCCAGCAGCTTCCAAGGTCGGGACAGCGAAGCTTTCTTT. This sequence encodes CASSFQGRDSEAFF.

This clone turned up a few times. The chain carries TRBV2 and TRBJ1-6, with a tentative D call TRBD1 (6 bases). With 6 bases removed from V and 7 bases from J, the gap between germline ends came to 16 bases. This CDR3 is built from 15 residues. Germline V gives CDR1 SNHLY, CDR2 FYNNEI. The CDR3 spells CASSASTGLNSPLHF. In nucleotides, the CDR3 is TGTGCCAGCAGCGCGAGTACAGGGTTGAATTCACCCCTCCACTTT.

This clone was picked up one time. The V call is TRBV5-1, the J call TRBJ1-2; D unclear. Deletions cut 2 bases from V and 2 bases from J, with 7 bases between. The CDR3 loop spans 13 amino acids. Looked up from germline, CDR1 is SGHRS and CDR2 is YFSETQ. The CDR3 sequence: CASSFGENYGYTF. CDR3 nucleotides: TGCGCCAGCAGCTTTGGAGAGAACTATGGCTACACCTTC.

The chain carries TRBV25-1 and TRBJ2-7, with D unclear. This CDR3 contains 11 residues. Between the trimmed V and J ends, which lost 6 bases and 4 bases, there was a span of 7 bases. CDR1 is MGHDK, CDR2 SYGVNS, per germline. In nucleotides, the CDR3 is TGTGCCAGCAGCGAGTCTTACGAGCAGTACTTC. Its protein product is CASSESYEQYF.

The chain employs TRBV5-1 and TRBJ1-5; 9 nucleotides line up with TRBD1. With 4 bases clipped from V and 1 base from J, the junction kept 3 bases outside the gene matches. The CDR3 is 15 amino acids. Per the germline V gene, CDR1 is SGHRS and CDR2 is YFSETQ. DNA for the CDR3: TGCGCCAGCAGCGAGGGACAGGGCAGCAATCAGCCCCAGCATTTT. Amino acids: CASSEGQGSNQPQHF.

This clone has a handful of counts. The chain couples TRBV5-6 to TRBJ1-2; TRBD1 is a possible D gene (5 bases). The germline V and J ends were trimmed by 2 bases and 3 bases, with 8 bases remaining between them. This CDR3 has 13 residues. Germline loops: CDR1 SGHDT, CDR2 YYEEEE. The CDR3 reads CASSLGHDYGYTF. Written as DNA, the CDR3 is TGTGCCAGCAGCTTAGGACATGACTATGGCTACACCTTC. The variable domain in full, completed from reference TRBV5-6 and TRBJ1-2, reads DAGVTQSPTHLIKTRGQQVTLRCSPKSGHDTVSWYQQALGQGPQFIFQYYEEEERQRGNFPDRFSGHQFPNYSSELNVNALLLGDSALYLCASSLGHDYGYTFGSGTRLTVV.

This clone came up a few times. The J gene is TRBJ2-3, the V gene TRBV27, with D tentatively TRBD1 (6 bases). The germline V gene has CDR1 MNHEY and CDR2 SMNVEV (reference sequence). The CDR3 is made up of 17 amino acids. The V and J ends lost 2 bases and 3 bases respectively, with 18 bases between them. The CDR3: CASSLAPDSFYTDTQYF. CDR3 nucleotides: TGTGCCAGCAGTTTAGCCCCGGACAGCTTTTATACAGATACGCAGTATTTT.

V and J are TRBV7-6 and TRBJ2-5, with D perhaps matching TRBD2 (6 bases). The CDR3 spans 17 residues. Trimming pared 0 bases from V and 1 base from J, leaving 15 bases between. Per germline, CDR1 SGHVS and CDR2 FNYEAQ. DNA of the CDR3: TGTGCCAGCAGCTTAGCCCGCGGAGGGGCAACCCAAGAGACCCAGTACTTC. This gives the protein CASSLARGGATQETQYF.

The DNA for the CDR3 is TGTGCCAGCAGTTTGGGGGGGCTGGATACGCAGTATTTT. Translated: CASSLGGLDTQYF. The gene calls are TRBV12-3 or TRBV12-4 and TRBJ2-3, with a tentative D call TRBD2 (7 bases). Trimming removed 3 bases at V and 6 bases at J, with 10 bases between. The CDR3 is 13 amino acids.

The gene calls are TRBV19 and TRBJ1-4; D is undetermined. CDR1 LNHDA and CDR2 SQIVND come from the germline V gene (reference sequence). CDR3 length: 15 amino acids. Trimming stripped 7 bases from V and 8 bases from J, with 20 bases between. CDR3 coding DNA: TGTGCCAGTAATGGTGCGGGTTTACCGGGGGAAAAACTGTTTTTT. Its translation: CASNGAGLPGEKLFF.

The rearrangement uses TRBV4-2 and TRBJ1-5; no definite D call. CDR3 length equals 16 residues. The germline V gene encodes CDR1 LGHNA and CDR2 YNFKEQ. Trimming took 3 bases from V and 6 from J, leaving 18 bases between them. The CDR3 coding sequence is TGTGCCAGCAGCCAGGAAGGCGGTCCTGGTGGTCAGCCCCAGCATTTT. Protein sequence: CASSQEGGPGGQPQHF.

Note on this clone: The same CDR3 arises from other DNA sequences in this sample as well. The J gene is TRBJ1-1, the V gene TRBV7-3, with D perhaps TRBD1 (6 bases). CDR3 length: 15 residues. Trimming took off 1 base at V and 2 bases at J, with 11 bases between the two ends. Germline CDR1 and CDR2: SGHTA and FQGTGA. The CDR3 region is CASSLKGEGNTEAFF. CDR3 DNA sequence: TGTGCCAGCAGCTTAAAGGGGGAGGGTAACACTGAAGCTTTCTTT.

The chain joins TRBV6-1 to TRBJ1-1, with D perhaps matching TRBD1 (5 bases). Per germline, CDR1 MNHNS and CDR2 SASEGT. This CDR3 is 14 amino acids long. Trimming stripped 2 bases from V and 4 bases from J, with 11 bases between. For the CDR3, the DNA is TGTGCCAGCAGTGAACCGCGCAGGGTCACTGAAGCTTTCTTT. Translation: CASSEPRRVTEAFF.

The chain links TRBV11-1 to TRBJ1-5; TRBD1 matches at 7 bases. The CDR3 sequence is 14 residues long. In germline, CDR1 is SGHAT, CDR2 FQDESV (reference sequence). J was trimmed by 5 bases and V by 4 bases; bases with no gene match: 5. In DNA form, the CDR3 reads TGTGCCAGCAGCTCCGGACAGGCCCATCAGCCCCAGCATTTT. Its protein is CASSSGQAHQPQHF.

The chain recombines TRBV7-9 with TRBJ1-5, with D possibly TRBD1 on 6 matching bases. Trimming removed 4 bases at V and 6 bases at J, with 22 bases between. CDR3 length: 17 amino acids. Germline values: CDR1 SEHNR, CDR2 FQNEAQ (reference sequence). CDR3 nucleotide sequence: TGTGCCAGCAGCTCCTTCGGGGTGGAGCAGGGGACTCAGCCCCAGCATTTT. Translation gives CASSSFGVEQGTQPQHF.

V and J are TRBV7-9 and TRBJ2-4; D perhaps matches TRBD2 (6 bases). The CDR3 has 14 residues. Germline V gene sequence: CDR1 SEHNR, CDR2 FQNEAQ (reference sequence). V was clipped by 5 bases and J by 9 bases, with 17 bases between them. For the CDR3, the DNA is TGTGCCAGCAGCCCGCCCGGAGGGATTAGCATTCAGTACTTC. Translation: CASSPPGGISIQYF.

V usage is TRBV9 and J usage is TRBJ1-4, with D possibly matching TRBD1 (5 bases). The ends were cut back, 6 bases at V and 7 bases at J, with 10 bases in the middle. The CDR3 loop spans 12 amino acids. Germline CDR1 and CDR2: SGDLS and YYNGEE. The CDR3 DNA is TGTGCCAGCAATGGGGCGGCTGAAAAACTGTTTTTT. Protein product: CASNGAAEKLFF.

This clone is a singleton in its sample. The chain combines TRBV7-3 with TRBJ2-3; no definite D call. The length of the CDR3 is 14 residues. The V gene's germline CDR1 is SGHTA and CDR2 FQGTGA. Trimming stripped 2 bases from V and 0 bases from J, with 6 bases between. The CDR3 loop is CASSLSGSTDTQYF. The CDR3, as DNA: TGTGCCAGCAGCTTATCCGGTAGCACAGATACGCAGTATTTT.

The rearrangement links TRBV3-1 (or the pseudogene TRBV3-2) to TRBJ1-1; the D is unclear. This CDR3 region has 13 residues. The V gene's germline CDR1 is LGHDT and CDR2 YNNKEL (reference sequence). Between the trimmed V and J ends, which lost 8 bases and 1 base, there was a span of 11 bases. CDR3 DNA: TGTGCCAGCTCTAGCGTTCCGAACACTGAAGCTTTCTTT. Translating gives CASSSVPNTEAFF.

The genes are TRBV30 and TRBJ2-2; 11 positions match TRBD2. The CDR3 length is 17 residues. V shed 0 bases, J shed 0 bases, and the junction held 3 bases outside the gene matches. Germline lookup yields CDR1 GTSNPN and CDR2 SVGIG (reference sequence). The CDR3 region is CAWSVLAGGPNTGELFF. Here the CDR3 DNA reads TGTGCCTGGAGTGTATTAGCGGGGGGGCCGAACACCGGGGAGCTGTTTTTT.

In this sample, this clone turned up a few times. The genes are TRBV19 and TRBJ1-1; D unresolved. CDR1 and CDR2 (germline): LNHDA, SQIVND (reference sequence). This CDR3 is built from 16 residues. V was clipped by 5 bases and J by 6 bases, with 22 bases between them. The CDR3, as DNA: TGTGCCAGTAGTTTTTCTCGGGGAGGAGGTAATCCTGAAGCTTTCTTT. It is translated as CASSFSRGGGNPEAFF.